This TCR beta chain was found in a study of blood T cell repertoires in COVID-19. Trimming pared 0 bases from V and 7 bases from J, leaving 10 bases between. The CDR3 runs 14 residues. From germline, CDR1 is KGHSH and CDR2 LQKENI. Within 2 weeks of study entry, exposed participants had contacted a PCR-confirmed or clinician-diagnosed COVID-19 case. As processed by the authors: Researchers report that nucleated cell counts were estimated from reference gene primer amplification. Sequencing was performed with immunoSEQ multiplex PCR; in TCRdb, only in-frame clones are kept and a portion is missing. V and J calls and clone size are copied from that table; D and trimming were computed from the DNA. Here the sample spans 400,000 to 500,000 clones, about 88% being singletons.

This TCR was recovered from a woman under 30 who had been exposed to COVID-19. The sequencing sample was made of PBMCs or T cells enriched from blood (not recorded which). The chain combines TRBV18 with TRBJ2-1; a weak D match, TRBD2 (5 bases). The CDR3: CASSPPNGKNEQFF. CDR3 DNA: TGTGCCAGCTCACCACCGAACGGGAAAAATGAGCAGTTCTTC. Combining the CDR3 with reference TRBV18 and TRBJ2-1 gives the whole variable domain NAGVMQNPRHLVRRRGQEARLRCSPMKGHSHVYWYRQLPEEGLKFMVYLQKENIIDESGMPKERFSAEFPKEGPSILRIQQVVRGDSAAYFCASSPPNGKNEQFFGPGTRLTVL.